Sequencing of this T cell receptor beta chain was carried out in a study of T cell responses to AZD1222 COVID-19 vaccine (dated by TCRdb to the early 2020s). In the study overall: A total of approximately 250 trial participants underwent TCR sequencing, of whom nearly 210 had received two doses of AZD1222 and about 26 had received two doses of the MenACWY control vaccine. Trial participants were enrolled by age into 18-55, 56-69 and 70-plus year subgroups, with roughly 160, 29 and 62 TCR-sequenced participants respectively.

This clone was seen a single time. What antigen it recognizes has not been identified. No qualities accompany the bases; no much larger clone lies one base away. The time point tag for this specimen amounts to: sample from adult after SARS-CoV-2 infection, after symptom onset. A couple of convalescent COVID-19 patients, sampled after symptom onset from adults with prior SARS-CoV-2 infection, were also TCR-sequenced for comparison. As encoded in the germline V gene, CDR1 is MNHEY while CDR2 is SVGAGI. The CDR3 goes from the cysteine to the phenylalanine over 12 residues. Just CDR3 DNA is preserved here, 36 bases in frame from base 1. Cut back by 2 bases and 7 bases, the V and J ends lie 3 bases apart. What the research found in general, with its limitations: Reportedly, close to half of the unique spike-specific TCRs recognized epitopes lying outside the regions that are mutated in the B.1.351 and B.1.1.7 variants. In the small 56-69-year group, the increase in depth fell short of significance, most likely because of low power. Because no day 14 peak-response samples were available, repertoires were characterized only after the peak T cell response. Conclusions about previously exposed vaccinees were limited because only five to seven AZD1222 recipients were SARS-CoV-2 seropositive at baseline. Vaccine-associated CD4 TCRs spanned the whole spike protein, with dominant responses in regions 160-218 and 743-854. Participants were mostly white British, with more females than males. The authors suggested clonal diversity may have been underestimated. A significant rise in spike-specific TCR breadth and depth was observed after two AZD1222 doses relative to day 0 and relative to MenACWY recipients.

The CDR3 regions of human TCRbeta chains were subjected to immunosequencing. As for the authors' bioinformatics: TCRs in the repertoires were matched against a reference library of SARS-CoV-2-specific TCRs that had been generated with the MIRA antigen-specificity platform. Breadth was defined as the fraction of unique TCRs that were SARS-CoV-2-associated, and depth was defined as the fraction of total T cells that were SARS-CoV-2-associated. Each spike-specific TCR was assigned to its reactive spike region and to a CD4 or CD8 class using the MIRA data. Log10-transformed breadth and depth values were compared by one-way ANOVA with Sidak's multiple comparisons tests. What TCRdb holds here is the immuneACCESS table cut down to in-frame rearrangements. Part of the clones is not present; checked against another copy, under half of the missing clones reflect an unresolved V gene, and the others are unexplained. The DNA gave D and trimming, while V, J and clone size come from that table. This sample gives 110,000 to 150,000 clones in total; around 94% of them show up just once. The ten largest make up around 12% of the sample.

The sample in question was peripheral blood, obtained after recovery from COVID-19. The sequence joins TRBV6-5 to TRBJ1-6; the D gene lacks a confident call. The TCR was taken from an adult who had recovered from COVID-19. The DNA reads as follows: TGTGCCAGCAGTTACCAGAATTCACCCCTCCACTTT. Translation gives CASSYQNSPLHF.